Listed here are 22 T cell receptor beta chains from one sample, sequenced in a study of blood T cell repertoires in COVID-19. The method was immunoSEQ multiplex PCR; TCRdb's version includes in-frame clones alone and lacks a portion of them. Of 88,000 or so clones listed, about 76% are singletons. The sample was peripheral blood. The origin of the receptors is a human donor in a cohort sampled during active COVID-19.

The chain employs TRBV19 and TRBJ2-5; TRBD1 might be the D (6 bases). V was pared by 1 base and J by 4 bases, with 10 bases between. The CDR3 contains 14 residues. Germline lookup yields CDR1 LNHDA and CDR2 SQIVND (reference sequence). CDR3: CASSIGEGGETQYF. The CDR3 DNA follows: TGTGCCAGTAGTATAGGTGAAGGGGGAGAGACCCAGTACTTC.

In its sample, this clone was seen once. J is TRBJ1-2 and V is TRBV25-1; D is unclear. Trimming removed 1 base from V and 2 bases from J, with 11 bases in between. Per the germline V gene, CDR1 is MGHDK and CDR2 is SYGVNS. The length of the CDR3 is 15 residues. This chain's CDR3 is CASSEWRIHNYGYTF. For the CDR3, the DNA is TGTGCCAGCAGTGAATGGCGGATTCACAACTATGGCTACACCTTC.

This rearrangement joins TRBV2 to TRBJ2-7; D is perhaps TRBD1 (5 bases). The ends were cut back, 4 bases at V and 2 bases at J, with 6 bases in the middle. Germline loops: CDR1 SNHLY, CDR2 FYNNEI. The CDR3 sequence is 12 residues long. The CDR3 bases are TGTGCCAGCAGTGCGACAGCCTACGAGCAGTACTTC. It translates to CASSATAYEQYF.

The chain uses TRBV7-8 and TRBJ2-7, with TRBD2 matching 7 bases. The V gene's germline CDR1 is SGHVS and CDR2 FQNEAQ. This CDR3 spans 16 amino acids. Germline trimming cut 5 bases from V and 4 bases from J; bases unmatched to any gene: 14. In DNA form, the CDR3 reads TGTGCCAGCAGCCTCACCTCGGGGGGAGGCCCATACGAGCAGTACTTC. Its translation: CASSLTSGGGPYEQYF.

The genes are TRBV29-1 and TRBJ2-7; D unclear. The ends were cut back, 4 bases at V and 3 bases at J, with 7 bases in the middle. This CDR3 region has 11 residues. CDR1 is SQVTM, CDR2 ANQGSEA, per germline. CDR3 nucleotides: TGCAGCGTTGCTGACAACTACGAGCAGTACTTC. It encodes CSVADNYEQYF.

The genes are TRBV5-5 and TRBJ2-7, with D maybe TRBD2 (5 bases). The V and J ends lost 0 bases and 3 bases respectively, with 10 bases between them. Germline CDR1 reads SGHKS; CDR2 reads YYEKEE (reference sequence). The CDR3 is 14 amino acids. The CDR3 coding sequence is TGTGCCAGCAGCTTGGTTCTCGGGAACTACGAGCAGTACTTC. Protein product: CASSLVLGNYEQYF.

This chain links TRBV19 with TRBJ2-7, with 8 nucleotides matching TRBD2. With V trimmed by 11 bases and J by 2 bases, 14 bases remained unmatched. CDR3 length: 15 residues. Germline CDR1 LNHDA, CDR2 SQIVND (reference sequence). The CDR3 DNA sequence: TGTGCCTCCGCCGGGGGGGCTAGTTCAGCCTACGAGCAGTACTTC. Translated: CASAGGASSAYEQYF.

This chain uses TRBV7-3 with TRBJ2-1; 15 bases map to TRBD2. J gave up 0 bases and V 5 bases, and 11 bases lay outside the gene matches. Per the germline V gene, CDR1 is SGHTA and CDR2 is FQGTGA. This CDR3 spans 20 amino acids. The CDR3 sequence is CASSVNPGLAGGRSYNEQFF. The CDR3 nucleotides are TGTGCCAGCAGCGTCAATCCGGGACTAGCGGGAGGCCGCTCCTACAATGAGCAGTTCTTC.

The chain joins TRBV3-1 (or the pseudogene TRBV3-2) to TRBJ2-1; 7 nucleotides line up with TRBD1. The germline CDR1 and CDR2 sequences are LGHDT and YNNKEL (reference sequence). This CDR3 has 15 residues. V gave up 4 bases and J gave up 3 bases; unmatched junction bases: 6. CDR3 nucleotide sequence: TGTGCCAGCAGCCTCTGGACAGGAAACTACAATGAGCAGTTCTTC. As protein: CASSLWTGNYNEQFF.

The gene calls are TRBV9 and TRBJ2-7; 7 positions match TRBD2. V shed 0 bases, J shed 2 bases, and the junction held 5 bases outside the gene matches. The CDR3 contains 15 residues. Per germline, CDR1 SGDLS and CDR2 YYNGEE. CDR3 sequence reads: CASSVGLAETYEQYF. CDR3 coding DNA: TGTGCCAGCAGCGTAGGGCTAGCGGAGACCTACGAGCAGTACTTC.

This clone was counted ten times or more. CDR3 DNA: TGTGCCAGCAGCTCCCCGGGACTAGCTACAGATACGCAGTATTTT. Its translation is CASSSPGLATDTQYF. The V gene is TRBV13, the J gene TRBJ2-3, with 9 bases that match TRBD2. The length of the CDR3 is 15 residues. Germline lookup yields CDR1 PRHDT and CDR2 FYEKMQ (reference sequence). The V segment lost 4 bases and the J segment 3 bases; nucleotides outside the gene matches: 5.

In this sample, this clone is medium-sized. The CDR3 nucleotides read TGCGCCAGCAGCTTGGCCGGACAGCCGGCCTACGAGCAGTACTTC. Protein: CASSLAGQPAYEQYF. The rearrangement links TRBV5-1 to TRBJ2-7; tentatively, D is TRBD1 (6 bases). V lost 0 bases and J 2 bases, leaving 12 bases between the germline ends. Per germline, CDR1 SGHRS and CDR2 YFSETQ. The CDR3 contains 15 residues.

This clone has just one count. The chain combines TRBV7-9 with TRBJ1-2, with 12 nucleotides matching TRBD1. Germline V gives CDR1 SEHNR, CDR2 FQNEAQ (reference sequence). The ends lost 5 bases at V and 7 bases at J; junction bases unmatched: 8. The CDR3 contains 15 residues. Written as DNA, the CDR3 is TGTGCCAGCAGCGTAACCGGGACAGGGGGCTCTGGCTACACCTTC. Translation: CASSVTGTGGSGYTF.

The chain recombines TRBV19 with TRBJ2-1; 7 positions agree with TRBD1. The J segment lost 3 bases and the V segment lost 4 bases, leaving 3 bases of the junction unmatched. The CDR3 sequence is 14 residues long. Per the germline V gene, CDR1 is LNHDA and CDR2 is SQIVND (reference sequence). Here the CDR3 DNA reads TGTGCCAGTAGTAAGGGGGCGTTCTACAATGAGCAGTTCTTC. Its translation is CASSKGAFYNEQFF.

CDR3 sequence reads: CAGGENYEQYF. CDR3 nucleotides: TGTGCAGGAGGGGAAAACTACGAGCAGTACTTC. This rearrangement joins TRBV7-2 to TRBJ2-7, with a tentative D call TRBD2 (6 bases). The CDR3 has 11 residues. The germline V gene encodes CDR1 SGHTA and CDR2 FQGNSA.

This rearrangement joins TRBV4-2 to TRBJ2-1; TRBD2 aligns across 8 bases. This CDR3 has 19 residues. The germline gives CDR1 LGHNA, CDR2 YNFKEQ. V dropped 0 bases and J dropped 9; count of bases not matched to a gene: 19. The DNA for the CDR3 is TGTGCCAGCAGCCAAGATGGGAGGCGGGCTAGCGGGTATATCGGTGAGCAGTTCTTC. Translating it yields CASSQDGRRASGYIGEQFF.

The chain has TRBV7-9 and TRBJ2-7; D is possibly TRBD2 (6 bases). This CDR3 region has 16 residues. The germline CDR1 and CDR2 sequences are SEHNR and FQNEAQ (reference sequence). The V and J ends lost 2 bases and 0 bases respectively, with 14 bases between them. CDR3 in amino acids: CASSLISGLSSYEQYF. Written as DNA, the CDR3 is TGTGCCAGCAGCTTAATTAGCGGCCTTAGCTCCTACGAGCAGTACTTC. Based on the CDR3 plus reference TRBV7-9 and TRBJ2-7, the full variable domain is DTGVSQNPRHKITKRGQNVTFRCDPISEHNRLYWYRQTLGQGPEFLTYFQNEAQLEKSRLLSDRFSAERPKGSFSTLEIQRTEQGDSAMYLCASSLISGLSSYEQYFGPGTRLTVT.

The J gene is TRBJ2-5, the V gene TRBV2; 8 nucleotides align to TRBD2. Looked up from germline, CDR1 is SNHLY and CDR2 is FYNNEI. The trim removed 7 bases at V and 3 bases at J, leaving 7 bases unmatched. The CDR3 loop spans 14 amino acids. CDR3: CASTAGGNEETQYF. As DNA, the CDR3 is TGTGCCAGCACCGCGGGAGGTAATGAAGAGACCCAGTACTTC.

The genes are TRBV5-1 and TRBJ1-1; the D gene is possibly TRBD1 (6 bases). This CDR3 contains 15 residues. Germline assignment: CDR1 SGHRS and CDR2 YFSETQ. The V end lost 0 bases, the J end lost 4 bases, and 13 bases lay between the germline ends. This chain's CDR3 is CASSLVETGPTEAFF. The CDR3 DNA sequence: TGCGCCAGCAGCTTGGTTGAAACAGGGCCCACTGAAGCTTTCTTT.

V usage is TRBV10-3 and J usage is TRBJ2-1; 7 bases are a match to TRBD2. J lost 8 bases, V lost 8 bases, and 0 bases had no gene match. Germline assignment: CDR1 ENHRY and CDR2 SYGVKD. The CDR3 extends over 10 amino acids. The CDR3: CAIGGDEQFF. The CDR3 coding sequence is TGTGCCATCGGGGGGGATGAGCAGTTCTTC.

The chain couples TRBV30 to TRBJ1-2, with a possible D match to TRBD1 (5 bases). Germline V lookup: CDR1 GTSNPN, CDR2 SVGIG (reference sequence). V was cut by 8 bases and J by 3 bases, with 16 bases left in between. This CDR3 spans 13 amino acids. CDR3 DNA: TGTGCCATACGCCGGGGGGGTCACTATGGCTACACCTTC. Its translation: CAIRRGGHYGYTF. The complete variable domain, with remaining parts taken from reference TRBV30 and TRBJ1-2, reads SQTIHQWPATLVQPVGSPLSLECTVEGTSNPNLYWYRQAAGRGLQLLFYSVGIGQISSEVPQNLSASRPQDRQFILSSKKLLLSDSGFYLCAIRRGGHYGYTFGSGTRLTVV.

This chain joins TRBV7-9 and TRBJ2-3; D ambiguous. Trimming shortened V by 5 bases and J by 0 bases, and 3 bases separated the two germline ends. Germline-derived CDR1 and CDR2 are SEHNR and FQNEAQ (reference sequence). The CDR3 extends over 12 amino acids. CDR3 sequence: CASSASTDTQYF. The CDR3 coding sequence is TGTGCCAGCAGCGCGAGCACAGATACGCAGTATTTT.